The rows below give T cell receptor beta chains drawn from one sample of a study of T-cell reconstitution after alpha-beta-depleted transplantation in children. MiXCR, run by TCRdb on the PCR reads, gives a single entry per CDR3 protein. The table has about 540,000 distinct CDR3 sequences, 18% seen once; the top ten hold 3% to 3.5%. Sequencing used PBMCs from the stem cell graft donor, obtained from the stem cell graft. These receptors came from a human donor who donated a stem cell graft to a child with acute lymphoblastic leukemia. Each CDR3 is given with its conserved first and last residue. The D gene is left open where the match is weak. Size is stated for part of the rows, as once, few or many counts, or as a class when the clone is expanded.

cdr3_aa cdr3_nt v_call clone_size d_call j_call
CASSLALSVDTYEQYF TGCGCCAGCAGCTTGGCCTTGTCAGTGGATACCTACGAGCAGTACTTC TRBV5-1 few . TRBJ2-7
CASSLPWTAVNTEAFF TGTGCCAGCAGCTTACCCTGGACAGCAGTGAACACTGAAGCTTTCTTT TRBV11-1 . . TRBJ1-1
CASSSSTSGSLNEQFF TGTGCCAGCAGCTCATCGACTAGCGGGAGCCTGAATGAGCAGTTCTTC TRBV5-5 few TRBD2 TRBJ2-1
CASSIRREAFF TGTGCCAGTAGTATAAGGAGGGAGGCTTTCTTT TRBV19 . . TRBJ1-1
CATLDNSNEQFF TGTGCCACCCTAGACAACTCTAATGAGCAGTTCTTC TRBV12-3/TRBV12-4 few . TRBJ2-1
CASSLAGLLHEQFF TGTGCCAGCAGCTTAGCGGGACTCCTCCATGAGCAGTTCTTC TRBV7-2 few . TRBJ2-1
CASSGPVGQMNTEAFF TGTGCCAGTAGTGGGCCCGTGGGACAGATGAACACTGAAGCTTTCTTT TRBV19 few TRBD1 TRBJ1-1
CASSGGHYEQYF TGCGCCAGCAGCGGGGGACACTACGAGCAGTACTTC TRBV5-1 many . TRBJ2-7
CASSNGQGTDTQYF TGCGCCAGCAGCAATGGACAGGGGACAGATACGCAGTATTTT TRBV5-1 many TRBD1 TRBJ2-3
CASSLAGQQTQYF TGCGCCAGCAGCTTGGCAGGGCAACAGACCCAGTACTTC TRBV5-1 . . TRBJ2-5
CASSLGSGGGTGELFF TGTGCCAGCAGTTTAGGGAGCGGAGGGGGCACCGGGGAGCTGTTTTTT TRBV12-3/TRBV12-4 . . TRBJ2-2
CASSFEARGLGGNGYTF TGTGCCAGCAGTTTCGAGGCCCGGGGGCTGGGAGGGAATGGCTACACCTTC TRBV12-3/TRBV12-4 . . TRBJ1-2
CAWSVRRNGIRDEQYF TGTGCCTGGAGTGTCCGGCGGAACGGGATCCGGGACGAGCAGTACTTC TRBV30 once . TRBJ2-7
CASKPGLEETQYF TGCGCCAGCAAGCCGGGACTAGAAGAGACCCAGTACTTC TRBV10-2 . TRBD2 TRBJ2-5
CASRGGFSYEQYF TGTGCCAGCAGGGGGGGGTTCTCCTACGAGCAGTACTTC TRBV6-1 . TRBD2 TRBJ2-7
CASSEGLQETQYF TGCGCCAGCAGCGAGGGACTGCAAGAGACCCAGTACTTC TRBV5-1 few . TRBJ2-5
CSARAAEPIAYEQYF TGCAGTGCTAGAGCTGCGGAGCCGATAGCCTACGAGCAGTACTTC TRBV20-1 . . TRBJ2-7
CSVEVAGDYEQYF TGCAGCGTTGAAGTGGCAGGGGACTACGAGCAGTACTTC TRBV29-1 . . TRBJ2-7
CASSLAFGTAGETQYF TGTGCCAGCAGCTTAGCGTTTGGCACAGCCGGAGAGACCCAGTACTTC TRBV7-9 few . TRBJ2-5
CASSLTVPLEDTQYF TGCGCCAGCAGCTTGACCGTCCCCCTAGAGGATACGCAGTATTTT TRBV5-1 few . TRBJ2-3
CASSKRTGAKNIQYF TGTGCCAGCAGCAAGAGGACAGGAGCCAAAAACATTCAGTACTTC TRBV3-1 . TRBD1 TRBJ2-4
CASSFTGEQFF TGTGCCAGCAGTTTTACTGGGGAGCAGTTCTTC TRBV27 once . TRBJ2-1
CASSQVIAGARHEQYF TGCGCCAGCAGCCAAGTAATAGCGGGAGCGCGTCACGAGCAGTACTTC TRBV4-1 . TRBD2 TRBJ2-7
CASSVTSGLTYEQYF TGTGCCAGCAGTGTGACTAGCGGGCTAACCTACGAGCAGTACTTC TRBV27 . TRBD2 TRBJ2-7
CASSHVLAGGSNEQFF TGTGCCAGCAGCCATGTTCTAGCGGGAGGGAGCAATGAGCAGTTCTTC TRBV4-2 . TRBD2 TRBJ2-1
CASSYRGQGAEQYF TGTGCCAGCAGTTACAGAGGACAGGGGGCCGAGCAGTACTTC TRBV6-5 few TRBD1 TRBJ2-7
CASSYSTYEQYF TGTGCCAGCAGTTATAGTACCTACGAGCAGTACTTC TRBV6-6 . . TRBJ2-7
CASKPPNQPQHF TGTGCCAGCAAACCACCTAATCAGCCCCAGCATTTT TRBV12-3/TRBV12-4 few . TRBJ1-5
CSARAIDRTSNQPQHF TGCAGTGCTAGAGCTATAGACAGGACTAGCAATCAGCCCCAGCATTTT TRBV20-1 few . TRBJ1-5
CASSGIDINEQFF TGTGCCAGCAGTGGAATAGACATCAATGAGCAGTTCTTC TRBV12-3/TRBV12-4 few . TRBJ2-1
CASLLRAADTQYF TGTGCCAGCCTTTTGAGGGCCGCAGATACGCAGTATTTT TRBV12-3/TRBV12-4 . . TRBJ2-3
CATSEGLEETQYF TGTGCCACCAGTGAGGGACTAGAAGAGACCCAGTACTTC TRBV24-1 . TRBD2 TRBJ2-5
CASSLNPDANEKLFF TGCGCCAGCAGCTTGAACCCAGATGCTAATGAAAAACTGTTTTTT TRBV5-1 . . TRBJ1-4
CASSRGLAGAGDTQYF TGTGCCAGCAGCCGCGGACTAGCGGGTGCCGGAGATACGCAGTATTTT TRBV5-4 few TRBD2 TRBJ2-3
CASSPESPGTDTQYF TGTGCCAGCAGTCCAGAGAGCCCCGGGACAGATACGCAGTATTTT TRBV12-3/TRBV12-4 . . TRBJ2-3
CAISGATGSNPDTQYF TGTGCCATCAGTGGCGCGACAGGGAGTAACCCAGATACGCAGTATTTT TRBV10-3 few TRBD1 TRBJ2-3
CASSFGGTRADTQYF TGTGCCAGCAGTTTTGGCGGGACTCGGGCAGATACGCAGTATTTT TRBV12-3/TRBV12-4 few . TRBJ2-3
CASSWDREDRYEQYF TGTGCCAGCAGCTGGGACAGGGAGGATCGCTACGAGCAGTACTTC TRBV12-3/TRBV12-4 few TRBD1 TRBJ2-7
CSARGVGLAGYNEQFF TGCAGTGCTAGAGGCGTGGGACTAGCGGGATACAATGAGCAGTTCTTC TRBV20-1 few TRBD2 TRBJ2-1
CATRPGLSSYNEQFF TGCGCCACTCGACCAGGCCTGAGCTCCTACAATGAGCAGTTCTTC TRBV5-1 . . TRBJ2-1
CASSFRIPPYEQYF TGTGCCAGCAGCTTTAGGATACCTCCCTACGAGCAGTACTTC TRBV5-6 . . TRBJ2-7
CASSGRVGTEAFF TGTGCCAGTAGTGGACGCGTCGGCACTGAAGCTTTCTTT TRBV19 few . TRBJ1-1